The clone carrying this TCR beta chain was detected ten times or more. This record belongs to a study of early T cells in non-severe SARS-CoV-2 infection. There are 15 residues in the CDR3. V trimming: 8 bases; J trimming: 1 base; junction bases outside the gene matches: 6. Germline V gene data show CDR1 as SNHLY and CDR2 as FYNNEI. Molecules of cDNA were individually given unique molecular identifiers that were attached to them. TCRdb re-derived calls from the 5' RACE reads in MiXCR, one entry per CDR3 protein. The sample includes 56,000 or so distinct CDR3 sequences, roughly 16% of them seen just once.

The sequence was obtained from an adult who was a healthcare worker with PCR-confirmed SARS-CoV-2 infection or an uninfected control (not recorded which). V gene TRBV2 combines with J gene TRBJ1-1, with TRBD1 matching over 11 bases. Sequenced here: whole blood, sampled at baseline. The CDR3 DNA reads as TGTGCCAGCTGCGGGACAGGGGGAGGGAACACTGAAGCTTTCTTT. As protein: CASCGTGGGNTEAFF. The full variable domain, its missing parts supplied by reference TRBV2 and TRBJ1-1, is EPEVTQTPSHQVTQMGQEVILRCVPISNHLYFYWYRQILGQKVEFLVSFYNNEISEKSEIFDDQFSVERPDGSNFTLKIRSTKLEDSAMYFCASCGTGGGNTEAFFGQGTRLTVV.